Following are 16 T cell receptor beta chains from one sample sequenced in a study of siplizumab effects on memory and regulatory T cells. Clones were read by immunoSEQ multiplex PCR, and TCRdb kept only the in-frame ones, dropping some. In the table there are more than 85,000 clones, around 92% of which are singletons. Material for sequencing was Tregs sorted from blood. These receptors were obtained from a human donor in good health.

This clone has a single count. The chain has TRBV6-5 and TRBJ1-3; 8 bases match TRBD1. Germline CDR1 MNHEY, CDR2 SVGAGI. The CDR3 contains 15 residues. The J segment lost 4 bases and the V segment lost 0 bases, leaving 2 bases of the junction unmatched. CDR3 loop: CASSYSRDRGNTIYF. The CDR3 nucleotides read TGTGCCAGCAGTTACTCAAGGGACAGGGGAAACACCATATATTTT.

The gene calls are TRBV7-8 and TRBJ1-2, with D possibly TRBD1 on 5 matching bases. CDR3 length: 17 residues. Trimming stripped 0 bases from V and 2 bases from J, with 16 bases between. Germline V CDR1 and CDR2: SGHVS, FQNEAQ. The CDR3: CASSLAGAKRSNYGYTF. CDR3 in DNA: TGTGCCAGCAGCTTAGCAGGGGCCAAACGGTCCAACTATGGCTACACCTTC.

V is TRBV5-1 and J is TRBJ2-7; TRBD2 might be the D (5 bases). This CDR3 has 11 residues. The V end lost 4 bases, the J end lost 3 bases, and 5 bases lay between the germline ends. Germline CDR1 and CDR2: SGHRS and YFSETQ. Here the CDR3 reads CASSDYYEQYF. DNA for the CDR3: TGCGCCAGCAGCGACTACTACGAGCAGTACTTC.

The rearrangement links TRBV7-9 to TRBJ2-5; tentatively, D is TRBD1 (5 bases). Germline-derived CDR1 and CDR2 are SEHNR and FQNEAQ (reference sequence). The V and J ends lost 4 bases and 2 bases respectively, with 17 bases between them. This CDR3 spans 16 amino acids. The CDR3 DNA reads TGTGCCAGCAGCTATTTCGGACAAAGCTTACAAGAGACCCAGTACTTC. Translating it yields CASSYFGQSLQETQYF. The whole variable domain, filled in from reference TRBV7-9 and TRBJ2-5, reads DTGVSQNPRHKITKRGQNVTFRCDPISEHNRLYWYRQTLGQGPEFLTYFQNEAQLEKSRLLSDRFSAERPKGSFSTLEIQRTEQGDSAMYLCASSYFGQSLQETQYFGPGTRLLVL.

The V and J genes are TRBV6-4 and TRBJ2-2; possibly TRBD1 for D (7 bases). Looked up from germline, CDR1 is MRHNA and CDR2 is SNTAGT. V lost 3 bases to trimming and J lost 1 base, with 12 bases between them. The CDR3 extends over 16 amino acids. The CDR3, as DNA: TGTGCCAGCAGTGATCAGGGGGGAGTGAACACCGGGGAGCTGTTTTTT. It codes for CASSDQGGVNTGELFF.

CDR3 loop: CASSPENTGELFF. The CDR3 DNA reads as TGTGCCAGCTCACCAGAGAACACCGGGGAGCTGTTTTTT. The chain has TRBV18 and TRBJ2-2; no firm D call. Trimming removed 2 bases at V and 1 base at J, with 2 bases between. Looked up from germline, CDR1 is KGHSH and CDR2 is LQKENI. The CDR3 runs to 13 residues.

Only one count was recorded for this clone. The chain combines TRBV6-6 with TRBJ1-4; possible D gene TRBD1, 5 bases. The V gene's germline CDR1 is MNHNY and CDR2 SVGAGI (reference sequence). V was shortened by 0 bases and J by 7 bases, with 12 bases between the two germline ends. The CDR3 contains 15 residues. The CDR3 loop is CASSYSGREGEKLFF. The CDR3 nucleotides are TGTGCCAGCAGTTACTCAGGCAGGGAGGGTGAAAAACTGTTTTTT.

This clone appeared a single time. The rearrangement links TRBV6-5 to TRBJ1-2; maybe TRBD1 (6 bases). Trimming removed 2 bases at V and 8 bases at J, with 15 bases between. The CDR3 totals 14 residues. Germline assignment: CDR1 MNHEY and CDR2 SVGAGI. CDR3 loop: CASSYDITGIGYTF. The DNA for the CDR3 is TGTGCCAGCAGTTACGATATTACAGGGATCGGCTACACCTTC.

This clone was recorded once. CDR3 in amino acids: CSIGQGNDEQYF. CDR3 sequence (DNA): TGCAGCATAGGACAGGGGAACGACGAGCAGTACTTC. This chain connects TRBV29-1 to TRBJ2-7; the match to TRBD1 covers 9 bases. V shed 8 bases and J 5 bases; nucleotides not matched to a gene: 7. The CDR3 consists of 12 residues. Germline CDR1 is SQVTM and CDR2 is ANQGSEA.

The sample holds one count of this clone. The chain couples TRBV27 to TRBJ2-5; possible D gene TRBD2, 6 bases. The germline V gene has CDR1 MNHEY and CDR2 SMNVEV (reference sequence). Trimming removed 5 bases at V and 10 bases at J, with 14 bases between. The CDR3 covers 12 residues. The CDR3 loop is CASSPTGVDQYF. The CDR3, as DNA: TGTGCCAGCAGTCCCACGGGGGTAGACCAGTACTTC.

Notes on this clone: Its ends do not fully match the called genes, so a read error is possible. The CDR3 is CAGRPPGGSTDTQYF. CDR3 nucleotides: TGTGCCGGCAGGCCGCCCGGGGGCTCCACAGATACGCAGTATTTT. The genes are TRBV6-6 and TRBJ2-3; the D call may be TRBD1 or TRBD2 (6 bases each). Germline lookup yields CDR1 MNHNY and CDR2 SVGAGI (reference sequence). The CDR3 spans 15 residues.

The chain recombines TRBV7-2 with TRBJ2-4; TRBD2 matches 10 bases. CDR1 and CDR2 (germline): SGHTA, FQGNSA. The CDR3 has 16 amino acids. Unmatched junction bases numbered 4, after V lost 4 bases and J lost 1 base. The CDR3 is CASSWSSGRAKNIQYF. The CDR3 DNA is TGTGCCAGCAGCTGGAGTAGCGGGAGGGCCAAAAACATTCAGTACTTC.

The chain is built from TRBV5-6 and TRBJ1-4; TRBD1 is a possible D gene (5 bases). The germline gives CDR1 SGHDT, CDR2 YYEEEE. The V end lost 4 bases, the J end lost 6 bases, and 16 bases lay between the germline ends. This CDR3 is built from 15 residues. The DNA of the CDR3 is TGTGCCAGCAGCGAACTCCGAGCGGGGGATGAAAAACTGTTTTTT. Its protein product is CASSELRAGDEKLFF.

The chain links TRBV25-1 to TRBJ2-3, with D possibly TRBD1 on 6 matching bases. The CDR3 has 17 amino acids. Trimming removed 6 bases from V and 2 bases from J, with 21 bases in between. Germline CDR1 is MGHDK and CDR2 is SYGVNS. For the CDR3, the DNA is TGTGCCAGCAGCCCCCCCTTAGGGGGTGGGGACACAGATACGCAGTATTTT. Its protein product is CASSPPLGGGDTDTQYF.

In its sample, this clone was seen once. The genes are TRBV27 and TRBJ2-7; D is possibly TRBD2 (5 bases). V lost 5 bases, J lost 0 bases, and 20 bases lay in between. This CDR3 is built from 17 residues. Germline loops: CDR1 MNHEY, CDR2 SMNVEV (reference sequence). CDR3 sequence (DNA): TGTGCCAGCAGTGCAAATCGGGGAAGCTATATCTCCTACGAGCAGTACTTC. Its protein is CASSANRGSYISYEQYF.

The rearrangement links TRBV18 to TRBJ2-1; the D call may be TRBD1 or TRBD2 (5 bases each). V lost 3 bases and J lost 6, with 15 bases in between. The CDR3 extends over 15 amino acids. The germline V gene has CDR1 KGHSH and CDR2 LQKENI. In DNA form, the CDR3 reads TGTGCCAGCTCACCTGGTGGGGACCTAACCAATGAGCAGTTCTTC. Protein sequence: CASSPGGDLTNEQFF.